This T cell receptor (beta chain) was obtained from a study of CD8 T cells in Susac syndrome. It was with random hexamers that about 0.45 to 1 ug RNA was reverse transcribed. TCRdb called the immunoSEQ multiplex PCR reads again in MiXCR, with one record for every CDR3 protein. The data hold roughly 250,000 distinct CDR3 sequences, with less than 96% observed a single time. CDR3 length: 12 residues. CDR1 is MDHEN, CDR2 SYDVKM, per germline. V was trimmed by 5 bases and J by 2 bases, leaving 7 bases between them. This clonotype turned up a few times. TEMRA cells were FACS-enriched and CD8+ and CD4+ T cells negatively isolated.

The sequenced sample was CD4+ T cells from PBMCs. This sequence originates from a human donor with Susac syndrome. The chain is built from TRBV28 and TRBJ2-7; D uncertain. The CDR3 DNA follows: TGTGCCAGCAGTCCACGACCCTACGAGCAGTACTTC. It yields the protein CASSPRPYEQYF. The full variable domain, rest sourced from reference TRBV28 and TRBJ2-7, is DVKVTQSSRYLVKRTGEKVFLECVQDMDHENMFWYRQDPGLGLRLIYFSYDVKMKEKGDIPEGYSVSREKKERFSLILESASTNQTSMYLCASSPRPYEQYFGPGTRLTVT.